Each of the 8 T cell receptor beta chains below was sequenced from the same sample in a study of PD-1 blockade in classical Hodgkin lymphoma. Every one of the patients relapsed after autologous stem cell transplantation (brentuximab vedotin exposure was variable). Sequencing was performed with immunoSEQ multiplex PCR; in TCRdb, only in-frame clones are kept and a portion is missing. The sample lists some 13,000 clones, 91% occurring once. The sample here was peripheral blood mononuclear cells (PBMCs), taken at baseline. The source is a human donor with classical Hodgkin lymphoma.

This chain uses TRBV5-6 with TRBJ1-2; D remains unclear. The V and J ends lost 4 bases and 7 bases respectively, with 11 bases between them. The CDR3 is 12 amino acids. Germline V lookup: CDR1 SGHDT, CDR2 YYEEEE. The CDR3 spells CASSVRAAGYTF. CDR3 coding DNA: TGTGCCAGCAGCGTACGTGCGGCTGGCTACACCTTC.

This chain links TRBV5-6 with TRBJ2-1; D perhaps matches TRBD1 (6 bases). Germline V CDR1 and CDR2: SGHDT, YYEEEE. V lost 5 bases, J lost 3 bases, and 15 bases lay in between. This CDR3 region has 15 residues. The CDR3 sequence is CASSLYRVGYNEQFF. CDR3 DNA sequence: TGTGCCAGCAGTTTGTACAGGGTAGGCTACAATGAGCAGTTCTTC.

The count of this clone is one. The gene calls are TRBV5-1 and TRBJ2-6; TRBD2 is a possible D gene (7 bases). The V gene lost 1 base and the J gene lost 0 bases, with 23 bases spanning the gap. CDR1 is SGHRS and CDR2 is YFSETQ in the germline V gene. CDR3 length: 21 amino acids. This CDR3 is CASSLRRDFRGATSGANVLTF. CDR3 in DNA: TGCGCCAGCAGCTTGCGTCGTGACTTCCGGGGGGCGACCTCTGGGGCCAACGTCCTGACTTTC.

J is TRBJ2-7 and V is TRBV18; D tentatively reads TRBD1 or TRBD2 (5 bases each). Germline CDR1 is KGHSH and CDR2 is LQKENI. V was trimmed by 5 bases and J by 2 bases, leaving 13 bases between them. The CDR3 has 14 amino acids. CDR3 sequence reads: CASSGGTAAYEQYF. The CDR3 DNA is TGTGCCAGCTCAGGGGGAACGGCAGCCTACGAGCAGTACTTC.

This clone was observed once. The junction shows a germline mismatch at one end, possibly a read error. Written as DNA, the CDR3 is TGTGCCTGGGAAACTCGGGACACCCAGGACTTC. This codes for CAWETRDTQDF. V usage is TRBV30 and J usage is TRBJ2-7; D may be TRBD1 (6 bases). This CDR3 spans 11 amino acids. Germline CDR1 reads GTSNPN; CDR2 reads SVGIG (reference sequence).

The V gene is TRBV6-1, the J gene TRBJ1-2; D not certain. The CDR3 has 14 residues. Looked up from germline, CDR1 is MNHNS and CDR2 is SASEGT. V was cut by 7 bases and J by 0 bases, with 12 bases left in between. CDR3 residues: CASTYGKANYGYTF. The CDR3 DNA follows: TGTGCCAGCACTTATGGGAAAGCTAACTATGGCTACACCTTC.

In DNA form, the CDR3 reads TGTGCCAGCAGTTCAGTGCAGAACACTGAAGCTTTCTTT. Amino acids: CASSSVQNTEAFF. The chain has TRBV28 and TRBJ1-1; D ambiguous. The CDR3 has 13 residues. With 4 bases removed from V and 1 base from J, the gap between germline ends came to 7 bases. Germline assignment: CDR1 MDHEN and CDR2 SYDVKM.

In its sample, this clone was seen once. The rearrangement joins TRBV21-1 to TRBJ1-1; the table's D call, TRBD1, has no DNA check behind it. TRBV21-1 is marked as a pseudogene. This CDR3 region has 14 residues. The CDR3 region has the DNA TGTGCCAGCAGGGGGCCAAGTGTAAACACTGAAGCTTTCTTT. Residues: CASRGPSVNTEAFF.